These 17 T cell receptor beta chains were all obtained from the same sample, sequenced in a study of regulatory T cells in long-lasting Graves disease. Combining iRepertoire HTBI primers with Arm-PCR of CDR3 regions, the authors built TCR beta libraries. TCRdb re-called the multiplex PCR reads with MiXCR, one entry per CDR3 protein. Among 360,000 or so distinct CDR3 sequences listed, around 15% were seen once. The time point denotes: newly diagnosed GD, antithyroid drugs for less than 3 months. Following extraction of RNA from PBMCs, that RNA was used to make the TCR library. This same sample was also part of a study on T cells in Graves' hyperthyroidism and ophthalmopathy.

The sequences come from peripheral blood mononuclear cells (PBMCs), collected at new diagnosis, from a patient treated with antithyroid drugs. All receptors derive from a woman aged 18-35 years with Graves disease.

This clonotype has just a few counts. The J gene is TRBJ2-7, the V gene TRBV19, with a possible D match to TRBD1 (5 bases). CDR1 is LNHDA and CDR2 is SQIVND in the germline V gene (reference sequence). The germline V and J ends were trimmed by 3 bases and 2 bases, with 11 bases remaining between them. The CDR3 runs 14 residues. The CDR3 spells CASSMGLKAYEQYF. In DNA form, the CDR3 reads TGTGCCAGTAGTATGGGGCTGAAGGCCTACGAGCAGTACTTC.

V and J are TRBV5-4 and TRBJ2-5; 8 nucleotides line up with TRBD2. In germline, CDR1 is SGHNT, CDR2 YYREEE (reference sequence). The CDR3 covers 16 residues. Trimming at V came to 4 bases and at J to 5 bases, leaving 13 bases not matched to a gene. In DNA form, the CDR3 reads TGTGCCAGCAGCCCCATCACTAGCGGTGGGACGGAGACCCAGTACTTC. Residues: CASSPITSGGTETQYF.

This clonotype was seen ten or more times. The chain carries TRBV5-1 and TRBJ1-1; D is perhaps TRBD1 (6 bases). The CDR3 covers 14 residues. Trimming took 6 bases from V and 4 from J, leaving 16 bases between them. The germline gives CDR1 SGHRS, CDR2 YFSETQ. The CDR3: CASTQSQGATEAFF. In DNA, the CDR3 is TGCGCCAGCACTCAATCACAGGGAGCCACTGAAGCTTTCTTT.

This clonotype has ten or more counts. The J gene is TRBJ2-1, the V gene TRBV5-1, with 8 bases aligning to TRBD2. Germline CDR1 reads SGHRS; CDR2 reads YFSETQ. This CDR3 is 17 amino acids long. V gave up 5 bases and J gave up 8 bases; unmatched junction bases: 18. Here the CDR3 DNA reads TGCGCCAGCAGTCACTTGGGGCTAGCGGGCCAGGAAGATGAGCAGTTCTTC. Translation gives CASSHLGLAGQEDEQFF.

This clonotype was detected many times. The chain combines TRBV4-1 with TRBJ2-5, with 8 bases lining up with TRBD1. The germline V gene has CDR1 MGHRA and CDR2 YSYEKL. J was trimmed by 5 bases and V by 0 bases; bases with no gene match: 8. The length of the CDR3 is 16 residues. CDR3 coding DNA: TGCGCCAGCAGCCAAGATGAGACAGGGGCTTCGGAGACCCAGTACTTC. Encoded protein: CASSQDETGASETQYF.

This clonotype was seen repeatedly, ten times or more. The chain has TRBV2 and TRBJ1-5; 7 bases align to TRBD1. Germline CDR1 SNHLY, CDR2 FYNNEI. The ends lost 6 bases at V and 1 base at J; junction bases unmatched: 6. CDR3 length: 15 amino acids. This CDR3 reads CASRTTGMSNQPQHF. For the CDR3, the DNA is TGTGCCAGCAGGACGACAGGGATGAGCAATCAGCCCCAGCATTTT.

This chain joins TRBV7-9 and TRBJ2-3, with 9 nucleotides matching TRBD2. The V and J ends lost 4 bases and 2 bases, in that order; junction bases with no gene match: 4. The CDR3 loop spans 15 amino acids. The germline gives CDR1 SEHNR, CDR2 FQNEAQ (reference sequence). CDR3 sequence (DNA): TGTGCCAGCAGCTGGTCTAGCGGGGCCACAGATACGCAGTATTTT. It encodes CASSWSSGATDTQYF.

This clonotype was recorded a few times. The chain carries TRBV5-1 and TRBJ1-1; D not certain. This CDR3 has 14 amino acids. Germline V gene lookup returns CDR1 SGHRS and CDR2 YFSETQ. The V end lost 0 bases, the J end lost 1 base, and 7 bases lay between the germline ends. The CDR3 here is CASSLDLRNTEAFF. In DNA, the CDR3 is TGCGCCAGCAGCTTGGATTTGAGGAACACTGAAGCTTTCTTT.

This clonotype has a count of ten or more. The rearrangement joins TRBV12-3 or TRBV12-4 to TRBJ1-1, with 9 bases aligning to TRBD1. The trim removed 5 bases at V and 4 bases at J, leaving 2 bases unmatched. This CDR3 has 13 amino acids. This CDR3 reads CASSLQGATEAFF. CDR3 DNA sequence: TGTGCCAGCAGTCTACAGGGGGCCACTGAAGCTTTCTTT.

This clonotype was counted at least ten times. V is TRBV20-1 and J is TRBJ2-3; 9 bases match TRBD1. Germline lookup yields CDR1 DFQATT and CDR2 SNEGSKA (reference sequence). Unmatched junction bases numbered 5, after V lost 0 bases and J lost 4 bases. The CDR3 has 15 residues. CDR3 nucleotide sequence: TGCAGTGCTAGAGAGGGGACAGGGTTTTCAGATACGCAGTATTTT. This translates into CSAREGTGFSDTQYF.

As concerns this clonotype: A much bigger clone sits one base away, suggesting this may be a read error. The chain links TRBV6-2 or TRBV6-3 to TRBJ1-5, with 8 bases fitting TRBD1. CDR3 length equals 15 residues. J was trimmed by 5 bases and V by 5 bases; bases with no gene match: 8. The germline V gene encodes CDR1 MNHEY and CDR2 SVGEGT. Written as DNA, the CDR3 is TGTGCCAGCAGTGTGTGGACAGGGCTCGATCAGCCCCAGCATTTT. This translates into CASSVWTGLDQPQHF.

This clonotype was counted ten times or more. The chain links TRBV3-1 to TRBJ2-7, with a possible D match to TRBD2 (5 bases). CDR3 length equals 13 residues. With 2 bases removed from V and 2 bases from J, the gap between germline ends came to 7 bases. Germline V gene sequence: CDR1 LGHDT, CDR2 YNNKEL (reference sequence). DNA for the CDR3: TGTGCCAGCAGCCAACGGGGAGCCTACGAGCAGTACTTC. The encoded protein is CASSQRGAYEQYF.

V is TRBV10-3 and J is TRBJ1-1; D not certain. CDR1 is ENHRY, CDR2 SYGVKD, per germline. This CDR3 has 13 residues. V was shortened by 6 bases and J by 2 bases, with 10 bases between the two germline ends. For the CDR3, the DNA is TGTGCCATCAGGGAGGACCCTAACACTGAAGCTTTCTTT. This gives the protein CAIREDPNTEAFF.

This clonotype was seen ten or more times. CDR3 region: CASSLSSGTDTEAFF. In DNA, the CDR3 is TGCGCCAGCAGCTTGAGCTCTGGGACGGACACTGAAGCTTTCTTT. This rearrangement joins TRBV5-1 to TRBJ1-1, with a possible D match to TRBD1 (5 bases). Germline lookup yields CDR1 SGHRS and CDR2 YFSETQ. The CDR3 has 15 amino acids. V lost 1 base and J lost 3, with 13 bases in between. Supplemented by reference TRBV5-1 and TRBJ1-1, the full variable domain reads KAGVTQTPRYLIKTRGQQVTLSCSPISGHRSVSWYQQTPGQGLQFLFEYFSETQRNKGNFPGRFSGRQFSNSRSEMNVSTLELGDSALYLCASSLSSGTDTEAFFGQGTRLTVV.

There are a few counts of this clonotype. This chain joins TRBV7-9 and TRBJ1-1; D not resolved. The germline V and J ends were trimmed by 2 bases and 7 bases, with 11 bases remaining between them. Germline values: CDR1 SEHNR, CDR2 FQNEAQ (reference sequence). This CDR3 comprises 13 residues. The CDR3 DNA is TGTGCCAGCAGCTTATTAGCCGTGGGTGAAGCTTTCTTT. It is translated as CASSLLAVGEAFF.

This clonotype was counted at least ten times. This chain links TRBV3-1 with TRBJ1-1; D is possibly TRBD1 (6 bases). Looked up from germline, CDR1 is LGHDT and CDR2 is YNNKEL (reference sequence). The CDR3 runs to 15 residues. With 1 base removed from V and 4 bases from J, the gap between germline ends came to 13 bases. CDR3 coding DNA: TGTGCCAGCAGCCAAGGTCAACAGGGTGGCACTGAAGCTTTCTTT. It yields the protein CASSQGQQGGTEAFF.

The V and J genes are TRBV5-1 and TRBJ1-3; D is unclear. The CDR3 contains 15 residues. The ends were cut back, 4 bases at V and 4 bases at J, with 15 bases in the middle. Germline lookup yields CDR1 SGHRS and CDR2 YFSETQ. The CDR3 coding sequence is TGCGCCAGCAGCCCCCCACTTGACCGGGGAAACACCATATATTTT. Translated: CASSPPLDRGNTIYF.